This TCR beta chain was identified during a study of T cells in localized non-small cell lung cancer. Looked up from germline, CDR1 is KGHSH and CDR2 is LQKENI. This CDR3 spans 13 amino acids. Trimming shortened V by 8 bases and J by 0 bases, and 11 bases separated the two germline ends. Only a few counts were recorded for this clone. Generated by immunoSEQ multiplex PCR, the TCRdb table keeps only in-frame clones and is missing some. The data contain 3,000 to 4,000 clones, about 30% of them singletons. This sequence originates from a woman aged 35 to 70 with stage I lung adenocarcinoma. The rearrangement links TRBV18 to TRBJ2-7; D possibly corresponds to TRBD1 (5 bases). This specimen consisted of normal lung tissue next to the tumor, obtained before any cancer treatment. CDR3 in amino acids: CASTWGNSYEQYF. For the CDR3, the DNA is TGTGCCAGCACCTGGGGCAACTCCTACGAGCAGTACTTC.